These T cell receptor beta chains were read from a single sample in a study of blood T cell repertoires in COVID-19. Libraries were prepared by immunoSEQ multiplex PCR; TCRdb keeps only in-frame clonotypes and omits some of them. The sample consists of about 290,000 clones, 85% to 90% of them appearing once. Sequencing was performed on peripheral blood. These TCRs come from a woman under 40 with COVID-19, enrolled during active disease. Both conserved end residues are trimmed from each CDR3. Some rows mark clone size as missing; the rest say once, few, many or name a class of expanded clone.

-	TRBV27	TRBJ2-7	ASSLRRQVAYEQY
-	TRBV10-1	TRBJ2-7	ASSEYGTGAYEQY
-	TRBV7-9	TRBJ2-7	ASRPAEGVYEQY
-	TRBV7-2	TRBJ2-4	ASSSRLAPNIQY
-	TRBV7-4	TRBJ1-1	ASSLGESTEAF
-	TRBV6-1	TRBJ1-5	ASSGYRGGRMVQPQH
-	TRBV11-3	TRBJ1-1	ASSFQGSSAEAF
-	TRBV4-1	TRBJ2-5	ASSQGPGTGGTQY
-	TRBV11-2	TRBJ2-3	ASSSIKGPSTDTQY
few	TRBV2	TRBJ1-2	ASSVDEMGGYT
once	TRBV10-2	TRBJ1-1	ASSVGAEAF
-	TRBV7-8	TRBJ1-5	ASSFGQPTGQPQH
once	TRBV6-5	TRBJ1-6	ASSRPGQGNSPLH
few	TRBV18	TRBJ2-7	ASSPSGGSPGEQY
-	TRBV7-9	TRBJ1-6	ASSWGTGTSPLH
-	TRBV10-1	TRBJ2-7	ANNTGWYEQY
-	TRBV6-5	TRBJ1-4	ASSSRGGTANEKLF
-	TRBV7-6	TRBJ1-3	ASSLDEGLNTIY
-	TRBV7-6	TRBJ2-1	ASSPGTSGGSYNEQF
few	TRBV19	TRBJ1-5	ASSINSLERPQH
once	TRBV3-1/TRBV3-2	TRBJ1-6	ASSQWDRKPNSPLH
-	TRBV7-8	TRBJ2-2	ASEGADRRTTGELF
once	TRBV18	TRBJ2-3	ASSPLGLAGAGVGTDTQY
-	TRBV6-5	TRBJ1-2	ASSFRPIGAEGYT
-	TRBV5-1	TRBJ2-1	ASSVGGPYNEQF
once	TRBV7-6	TRBJ1-1	ASSLAGGLTEAF
-	TRBV12-3/TRBV12-4	TRBJ2-7	ASSQGQTYEQY
-	TRBV7-2	TRBJ2-7	ASSLSGAYEQY
-	TRBV3-1/TRBV3-2	TRBJ1-1	ASSQQGLITEAF
-	TRBV25-1	TRBJ1-1	ASSKWATSTNTEAF
-	TRBV6-2/TRBV6-3	TRBJ2-7	ASSRPRDSLATYEQY
-	TRBV29-1	TRBJ2-1	SVHRGGSYNEQF
-	TRBV7-9	TRBJ2-1	ASSLGWSGGAAEQF
-	TRBV19	TRBJ2-1	ASRVGQGRNEQF
-	TRBV5-1	TRBJ1-1	ASSPGQGLWRDTEAF
-	TRBV2	TRBJ2-1	ASSRTSGGSYEQF
-	TRBV29-1	TRBJ1-1	SALNTEAF
-	TRBV6-1	TRBJ1-1	ASSDRTSMNTEAF
-	TRBV7-9	TRBJ2-7	ASSSSITGKSYEQY
-	TRBV9	TRBJ1-6	ASSARQGTNSPLH
-	TRBV10-2	TRBJ1-2	ASSVEDRNYGYT
-	TRBV6-5	TRBJ2-7	ASLTEYYEQY
-	TRBV5-1	TRBJ2-3	ASALPRGDTQY
-	TRBV24-1	TRBJ2-3	ATSDAAREADTQY
-	TRBV19	TRBJ2-1	ATGTSVIGNEQF
-	TRBV7-8	TRBJ2-7	ASSLAGAPIEQY
-	TRBV19	TRBJ2-7	ASSSGVSYEQY
-	TRBV6-4	TRBJ2-7	ASPPTSGDTYEQY
-	TRBV5-1	TRBJ2-1	ASGPGFNNEQF
-	TRBV6-5	TRBJ2-7	ASSYWGSGIYEQY
-	TRBV5-1	TRBJ1-6	ASRQDTGASYNSPLH
-	TRBV19	TRBJ2-3	ASSIFTQGLGTQY
-	TRBV28	TRBJ1-2	ASSSTSTRTGDYGYT
-	TRBV6-5	TRBJ2-1	ASMVRGNEQF
-	TRBV7-9	TRBJ1-4	ASSPGQGHEKLF
-	TRBV11-3	TRBJ2-1	ASSLGGTGGNEQF
-	TRBV30	TRBJ2-3	AWGMGLAGSTDTQY
-	TRBV7-2	TRBJ2-1	ASSPVGGFYNEQF
-	TRBV29-1	TRBJ2-5	SVGGHLESPEETQY
-	TRBV6-2/TRBV6-3	TRBJ2-1	ASSWGQGWNEQF